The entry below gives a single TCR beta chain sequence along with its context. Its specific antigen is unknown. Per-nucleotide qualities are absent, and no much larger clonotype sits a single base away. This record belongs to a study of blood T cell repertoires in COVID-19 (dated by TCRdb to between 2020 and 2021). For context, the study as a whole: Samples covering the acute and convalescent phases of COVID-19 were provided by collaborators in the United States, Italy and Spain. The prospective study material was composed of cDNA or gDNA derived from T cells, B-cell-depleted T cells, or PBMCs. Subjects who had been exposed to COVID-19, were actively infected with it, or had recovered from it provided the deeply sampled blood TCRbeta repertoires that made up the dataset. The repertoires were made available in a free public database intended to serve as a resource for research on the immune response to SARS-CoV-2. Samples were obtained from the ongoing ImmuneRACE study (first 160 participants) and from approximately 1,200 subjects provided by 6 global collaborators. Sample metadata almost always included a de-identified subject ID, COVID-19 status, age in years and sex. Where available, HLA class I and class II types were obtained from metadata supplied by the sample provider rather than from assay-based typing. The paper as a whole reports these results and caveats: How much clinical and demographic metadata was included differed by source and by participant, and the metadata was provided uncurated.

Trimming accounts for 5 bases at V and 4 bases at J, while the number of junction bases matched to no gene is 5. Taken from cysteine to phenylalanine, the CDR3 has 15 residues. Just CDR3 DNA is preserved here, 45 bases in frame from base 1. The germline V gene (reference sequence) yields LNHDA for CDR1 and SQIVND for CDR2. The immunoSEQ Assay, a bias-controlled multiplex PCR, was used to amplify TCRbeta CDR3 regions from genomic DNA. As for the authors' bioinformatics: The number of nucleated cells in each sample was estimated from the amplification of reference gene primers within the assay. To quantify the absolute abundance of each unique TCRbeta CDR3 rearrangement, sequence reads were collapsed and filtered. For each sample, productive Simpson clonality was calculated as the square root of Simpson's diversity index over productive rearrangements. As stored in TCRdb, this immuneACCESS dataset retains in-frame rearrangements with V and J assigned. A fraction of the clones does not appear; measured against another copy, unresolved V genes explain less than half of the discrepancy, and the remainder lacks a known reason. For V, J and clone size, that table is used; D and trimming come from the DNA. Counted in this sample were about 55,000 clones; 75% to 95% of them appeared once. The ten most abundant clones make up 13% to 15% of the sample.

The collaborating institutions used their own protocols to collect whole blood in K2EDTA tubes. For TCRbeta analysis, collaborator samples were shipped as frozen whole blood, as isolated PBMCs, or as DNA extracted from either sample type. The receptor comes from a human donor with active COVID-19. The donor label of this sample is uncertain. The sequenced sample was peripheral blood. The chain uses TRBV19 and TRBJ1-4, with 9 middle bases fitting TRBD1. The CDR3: CASSRQGVVNEKLFF. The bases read TGTGCCAGTAGTCGACAGGGGGTGGTTAATGAAAAACTGTTTTTT.